Following are 11 T cell receptor beta chains from one sample sequenced in a study of blood T cells in healthy people across ages. For the second PCR, which ran for roughly 6 to 12 cycles, a sample-barcoded 5' primer and a J-beta primer mix were used. A single record per CDR3 protein comes from TCRdb applying MiXCR to the 5' RACE reads. There are just over 1 million distinct CDR3 sequences in the sample; 40% to 45% occur only once, and 18% lies in the top ten. What was sequenced was blood. These receptors were taken from a woman in her fifties or sixties in good health.

The chain has TRBV30 and TRBJ1-1; possibly TRBD1 for D (5 bases). Germline CDR1 reads GTSNPN; CDR2 reads SVGIG (reference sequence). The CDR3 is 11 amino acids. Between the trimmed V and J ends, which lost 8 bases and 7 bases, there was a span of 14 bases. The CDR3, as DNA: TGTGCCCTGGGCAGGGTGGTTGAAGCTTTCTTT. Translated: CALGRVVEAFF.

This chain connects TRBV2 to TRBJ2-1; possibly TRBD1 for D (5 bases). Trimming cost V 2 bases and J 6 bases, with 20 bases left between them. This CDR3 region has 17 residues. Germline V gives CDR1 SNHLY, CDR2 FYNNEI. The CDR3 nucleotides read TGTGCCAGCAGTGAAATAACCAGGGTTAGGGTTAGCAATGAGCAGTTCTTC. It translates to CASSEITRVRVSNEQFF.

The V and J genes are TRBV28 and TRBJ2-5, with 7 bases aligning to TRBD2. Germline V CDR1 and CDR2: MDHEN, SYDVKM. The CDR3 runs to 16 residues. After removal of 5 bases from V and 5 bases from J, the junction contained 14 bases not matched to a gene. This CDR3 reads CASSPLQRGIDETQYF. CDR3 nucleotide sequence: TGTGCCAGCAGTCCTCTCCAGCGGGGTATAGACGAGACCCAGTACTTC.

There are a few counts of this clonotype. This chain links TRBV25-1 with TRBJ1-1, with D perhaps matching TRBD1 (6 bases). Germline V CDR1 and CDR2: MGHDK, SYGVNS. The germline V and J ends were trimmed by 4 bases and 0 bases, with 9 bases remaining between them. The CDR3 runs 14 residues. This CDR3 reads CASSVAGVNTEAFF. In DNA form, the CDR3 reads TGTGCCAGCAGTGTGGCAGGGGTGAACACTGAAGCTTTCTTT. The complete variable domain, with remaining parts taken from reference TRBV25-1 and TRBJ1-1, reads EADIYQTPRYLVIGTGKKITLECSQTMGHDKMYWYQQDPGMELHLIHYSYGVNSTEKGDLSSESTVSRIRTEHFPLTLESARPSHTSQYLCASSVAGVNTEAFFGQGTRLTVV.

The chain has TRBV6-5 and TRBJ1-2; 7 nucleotides align to TRBD1. Looked up from germline, CDR1 is MNHEY and CDR2 is SVGAGI. CDR3 size: 15 residues. V trimming: 0 bases; J trimming: 5 bases; junction bases outside the gene matches: 6. CDR3 in amino acids: CASSYSGTVGYGYTF. The CDR3 nucleotides are TGTGCCAGCAGTTACTCCGGGACAGTGGGTTATGGCTACACCTTC.

This clonotype was recorded at least ten times. The rearrangement links TRBV29-1 to TRBJ2-7; D gene unclear. The germline gives CDR1 SQVTM, CDR2 ANQGSEA. V was trimmed by 4 bases and J by 1 base, leaving 11 bases between them. The CDR3 spans 13 residues. The CDR3 loop reads CSVAGRLSYEQYF. CDR3 nucleotide sequence: TGCAGCGTTGCTGGCAGGCTGTCCTACGAGCAGTACTTC.

The V gene is TRBV12-3 or TRBV12-4, the J gene TRBJ1-5; D remains unclear. The germline V and J ends were trimmed by 7 bases and 2 bases, with 15 bases remaining between them. The CDR3 is 15 amino acids. The CDR3 nucleotides are TGTGCCAGCACCCCAGGCGGTCGACGCAATCAGCCCCAGCATTTT. Translated, it gives CASTPGGRRNQPQHF.

In this sample, this clonotype turned up a few times. The V gene is TRBV5-1, the J gene TRBJ2-6, with a tentative D call TRBD2 (6 bases). This CDR3 region has 16 residues. Germline lookup yields CDR1 SGHRS and CDR2 YFSETQ. Trimming took 4 bases from V and 0 from J, leaving 11 bases between them. The CDR3 region has the DNA TGCGCCAGCAGCCCGGGGGAATACTCTGGGGCCAACGTCCTGACTTTC. Its translation is CASSPGEYSGANVLTF.

The V and J genes are TRBV6-5 and TRBJ2-1; the D is unclear. This CDR3 contains 14 residues. The germline V and J ends were trimmed by 2 bases and 9 bases, with 14 bases remaining between them. Germline V gene sequence: CDR1 MNHEY, CDR2 SVGAGI. Written as DNA, the CDR3 is TGTGCCAGCAGTTACGGGCTGCGTGGTCCTGAGCAGTTCTTC. Protein sequence: CASSYGLRGPEQFF.

V usage is TRBV5-4 and J usage is TRBJ2-7; 9 positions match TRBD2. This CDR3 region has 16 residues. The V segment lost 2 bases and the J segment 2 bases; nucleotides outside the gene matches: 8. Germline V lookup: CDR1 SGHNT, CDR2 YYREEE (reference sequence). The CDR3 DNA follows: TGTGCCAGCAGCTTACCCAAAGCGGGAGGTGCCTACGAGCAGTACTTC. Protein: CASSLPKAGGAYEQYF.

This clonotype was detected ten times or more. This chain connects TRBV4-1 to TRBJ2-3, with 9 bases aligning to TRBD1. Germline assignment: CDR1 MGHRA and CDR2 YSYEKL. The CDR3 is 17 amino acids. The V segment lost 0 bases and the J segment 7 bases; nucleotides outside the gene matches: 11. CDR3 coding DNA: TGCGCCAGCAGCCAAGAATACCGGGACAGGGCATATAATACGCAGTATTTT. It is translated as CASSQEYRDRAYNTQYF.